This TCR beta chain was profiled in a study of shared clonotypes between healthy human individuals. Overall study findings and caveats: A few donors shared around 5.2% of their naive CD4 clonotypes.

CD45RO-negative, CCR7-positively selected cells formed the naive CD8 fraction, excluding terminally differentiated effector memory CD45RA+ cells. Note on this clone: Its target is not known.

The V gene's germline CDR1 is SGHAT and CDR2 FQNNGV. Trimming cost V 4 bases and J 7 bases; bases outside gene matches: 5. This CDR3 is 15 amino acids long. For every subset, genomic DNA was evenly distributed across several immunoSEQ plates. Some clones are missing from TCRdb's copy, which holds only in-frame ones; the method was immunoSEQ multiplex PCR. The table includes roughly 2.1 million clones, around 93% detected once. The clonotype originates from a man between 18 and 29 years old in good health. Some clones in this sample may be carry-over from other donors' samples. What was sequenced was naive CD8+ T cells from PBMCs. J is TRBJ2-3 and V is TRBV11-2, with 13 bases identical to TRBD2. CDR3 in amino acids: CASSSRLAGGNTQYF. The CDR3 region has the DNA TGTGCCAGCAGCTCACGACTAGCGGGAGGAAATACGCAGTATTTT. Complete variable domain (other parts from reference TRBV11-2 and TRBJ2-3): EAGVAQSPRYKIIEKRQSVAFWCNPISGHATLYWYQQILGQGPKLLIQFQNNGVVDDSQLPKDRFSAERLKGVDSTLKIQPAKLEDSAVYLCASSSRLAGGNTQYFGPGTRLTVL.